Sequencing of this T cell receptor (beta chain) was carried out in a study of shared clonotypes between healthy human individuals. Study conclusions and caveats: In this cohort, only blood was sampled, and tissue repertoires likely differ.

An even split of each subset's genomic DNA across several immunoSEQ plates was performed. Generated by immunoSEQ multiplex PCR, the TCRdb table keeps only in-frame clones and is missing some. The sample lists 800,000 to 950,000 clones, 90% to 98% occurring once. Note on this clone: Its antigen is unknown.

Deletions cut 4 bases from V and 4 bases from J, with 7 bases between. CDR3 size: 12 residues. Germline assignment: CDR1 SNHLY and CDR2 FYNNEI. Naive CD8 isolation took CD45RO-negative cells positively selected for CCR7 and excluded terminally differentiated effector memory CD45RA+ cells. Every donor was a Caucasian adult from Nashville, Tennessee. The receptor was derived from a man between 25 and 39 years old in good health. The sequencing input was naive CD8+ T cells sorted from blood. The chain is built from TRBV2 and TRBJ1-2; no definite D call. This CDR3 is CASSVNSYGYTF. The DNA of the CDR3 is TGTGCCAGCAGTGTCAACAGCTATGGCTACACCTTC.